This TCR beta chain was identified during a study of CD8 T cells in ankylosing spondylitis. Findings of the study overall: Significantly higher representation of disease-linked clones was reported for matched ankylosing spondylitis synovial fluid. Some of these motif variants have turned up before, in reports on reactive arthritis synovial fluid and blood. It appeared that ankylosing spondylitis blood was characterized by a TCR beta motif of 8 or 9 highly homologous variants.

The CDR3 runs 14 residues. V dropped 3 bases and J dropped 3; count of bases not matched to a gene: 5. Germline CDR1 reads SGHRS; CDR2 reads YFSETQ. TCRdb itself ran the 5' RACE reads through MiXCR, one entry per CDR3 protein. Seen here are over 700,000 distinct CDR3 sequences, roughly 19% observed once, and the top ten hold under 20%. This clonotype was found a few times. The antigen is undetermined. The material sequenced was blood, either unsorted or a sorted T cell fraction (not recorded which). V gene TRBV5-1 combines with J gene TRBJ1-1; TRBD1 matches 7 bases. The clonotype originates from a male donor with ankylosing spondylitis. CDR3 region: CASSSGTEDTEAFF. CDR3 sequence (DNA): TGCGCCAGCAGCTCGGGGACAGAAGACACTGAAGCTTTCTTT.